This is a list of T cell receptor beta chains from one sample in a study of cytomegalovirus exposure and HLA in healthy donors. Libraries were prepared by immunoSEQ multiplex PCR; TCRdb keeps only in-frame clonotypes and omits some of them. The repertoire holds around 150,000 clones, with 60% to 85% as singletons. The sequenced material came from PBMCs. The receptors were sampled from a male donor in good health and CMV-seronegative. The CDR3 runs from the conserved cysteine through the conserved F or W. D genes are given only for firm matches. A row's size may be missing; if present it is once, few, many or a size class.

v_call	clone_size	j_call	d_call	cdr3_length	cdr3_aa	cdr3_nt
TRBV19	NA	TRBJ1-5	NA	14	CASSIYPGNQPQHF	TGTGCCAGTAGTATCTATCCAGGGAATCAGCCCCAGCATTTT
TRBV4-1	NA	TRBJ1-4	NA	13	CATLDSNNEKLFF	TGCGCCACCCTGGACAGTAATAATGAAAAACTGTTTTTT
TRBV6-5	NA	TRBJ2-7	NA	16	CASSWGLAVPRHEQYF	TGTGCCAGCAGTTGGGGATTAGCGGTTCCTCGGCACGAGCAGTACTTC
TRBV25-1	NA	TRBJ2-7	NA	13	CARGGAGPHEQYF	TGTGCCAGGGGGGGGGCAGGGCCGCACGAGCAGTACTTC
TRBV19	NA	TRBJ1-4	NA	14	CASSTHSTNEKLFF	TGTGCCAGTAGTACTCACAGTACTAATGAAAAACTGTTTTTT
TRBV7-9	NA	TRBJ1-1	NA	11	CASSLSPEAFF	TGTGCCAGCAGCTTGTCTCCTGAAGCTTTCTTT
TRBV5-6	NA	TRBJ2-5	TRBD2	14	CASTIGSSGGFQYF	TGTGCCAGCACCATAGGGAGTAGCGGGGGGTTCCAGTACTTC
TRBV9	NA	TRBJ1-4	TRBD1	15	CASSVGVGGSEKLFF	TGTGCCAGCAGCGTAGGGGTAGGGGGCTCTGAAAAACTGTTTTTT
TRBV9	NA	TRBJ2-1	NA	15	CASSPSGGYYNEQFF	TGTGCCAGCAGCCCCAGTGGGGGCTACTACAATGAGCAGTTCTTC
TRBV7-2	NA	TRBJ1-4	NA	17	CASSLRLAGATNEKLFF	TGTGCCAGCAGCTTAAGGTTGGCAGGCGCAACTAATGAAAAACTGTTTTTT
TRBV27	NA	TRBJ2-1	TRBD2	16	CASSLLTSGSYNEQFF	TGTGCCAGCAGTTTATTGACTAGCGGTTCCTACAATGAGCAGTTCTTC
TRBV30	once	TRBJ1-5	NA	14	CAWSVDSLNQPQHF	TGTGCCTGGAGCGTGGACAGCCTCAATCAGCCCCAGCATTTT
TRBV2	NA	TRBJ1-5	NA	14	CASRGFSGNQPQHF	TGTGCCAGCAGAGGGTTTTCGGGGAATCAGCCCCAGCATTTT
TRBV6-4	NA	TRBJ2-7	NA	13	CASSERETYEQYF	TGTGCCAGCAGTGAGAGGGAAACCTACGAGCAGTACTTC
TRBV2	NA	TRBJ2-3	NA	15	CASSDSKGVTDTQYF	TGTGCCAGCAGTGATTCCAAGGGGGTCACAGATACGCAGTATTTT
TRBV30	NA	TRBJ1-1	NA	16	CAWSGPSTGTNTEAFF	TGTGCCTGGAGTGGTCCTTCAACAGGGACAAACACTGAAGCTTTCTTT
TRBV30	NA	TRBJ2-1	NA	14	CAWSVSLARNEQFF	TGTGCCTGGAGTGTAAGTCTAGCGAGAAATGAGCAGTTCTTC
TRBV19	NA	TRBJ1-4	TRBD1	16	CASSLRTGRMDEKLFF	TGTGCCAGTAGCCTCCGGACAGGGAGAATGGATGAAAAACTGTTTTTT
TRBV25-1	NA	TRBJ1-2	TRBD1	17	CASSDEFYRGDNYGYTF	TGTGCCAGCAGTGATGAGTTTTACAGGGGGGATAACTATGGCTACACCTTC
TRBV6-5	NA	TRBJ1-2	NA	12	CASRPGDYGYTF	TGTGCCAGCAGGCCAGGGGACTATGGCTACACCTTC
TRBV27	NA	TRBJ1-2	TRBD1	17	CASSYGQGPAGFYGYTF	TGTGCCAGCAGTTACGGACAGGGCCCGGCCGGCTTCTATGGCTACACCTTC
TRBV7-3	NA	TRBJ2-2	TRBD2	17	CASSRGLAGLGTGELFF	TGTGCCAGCAGCCGGGGACTAGCGGGATTGGGAACCGGGGAGCTGTTTTTT
TRBV30	NA	TRBJ1-1	NA	14	CAWSAHWTNPEAFF	TGTGCCTGGAGTGCCCATTGGACAAACCCTGAAGCTTTCTTT
TRBV2	once	TRBJ1-6	TRBD1	14	CASSFGQAGPPLHF	TGTGCCAGCAGTTTCGGACAGGCAGGGCCACCCCTCCACTTT
TRBV9	NA	TRBJ2-5	TRBD2	16	CASSVTSGRAGETQYF	TGTGCCAGCAGCGTAACTAGCGGGAGGGCCGGAGAGACCCAGTACTTC
TRBV7-9	NA	TRBJ2-7	TRBD1	16	CSSSLEADRNLYEQYF	TGTTCCAGCAGCTTAGAGGCGGACAGGAACCTCTACGAGCAGTACTTC
TRBV7-2	NA	TRBJ1-1	TRBD1	14	CASSSQGARTEAFF	TGTGCCAGCAGCTCACAGGGGGCGCGCACTGAAGCTTTCTTT
TRBV30	NA	TRBJ2-7	TRBD2	12	CACAGDYYEQYF	TGTGCATGCGCGGGGGATTACTACGAGCAGTACTTC
TRBV2	NA	TRBJ2-7	TRBD2	10	CAGGGYEQYF	TGTGCCGGGGGGGGCTACGAGCAGTACTTC
TRBV7-3	NA	TRBJ2-3	NA	13	CASSRTSTDTQYF	TGTGCCAGCAGCCGCACTAGCACAGATACGCAGTATTTT
TRBV30	NA	TRBJ1-6	NA	15	CAWSTAQGGNSPLHF	TGTGCCTGGAGCACCGCGCAGGGAGGCAATTCACCCCTCCACTTT
TRBV18	NA	TRBJ2-1	NA	14	CASSPLTRSSEQFF	TGTGCCAGCTCTCCCCTGACTAGATCTAGTGAGCAGTTCTTC
TRBV19	few	TRBJ1-1	TRBD1	14	CASSIGQGFTEAFF	TGTGCCAGTAGTATCGGACAGGGGTTCACTGAAGCTTTCTTT
TRBV2	NA	TRBJ2-1	NA	17	CASSSSWAGGSYNEQFF	TGTGCCAGCAGCTCTAGCTGGGCGGGCGGCTCCTACAATGAGCAGTTCTTC
TRBV13	NA	TRBJ1-1	NA	14	CASSFPRPPREAFF	TGTGCCAGCAGCTTTCCCAGGCCCCCACGTGAAGCTTTCTTT
TRBV29-1	NA	TRBJ2-7	NA	14	CSVIGGLHRDEQYF	TGCAGCGTTATTGGGGGACTTCATCGCGACGAGCAGTACTTC
TRBV29-1	NA	TRBJ1-2	NA	13	CSGGHPGTDGYTF	TGCAGCGGGGGACATCCTGGAACGGATGGCTACACCTTC
TRBV15	few	TRBJ2-3	TRBD2	15	CATSRRGGGTDTQYF	TGTGCCACCAGCAGGCGGGGGGGTGGTACAGATACGCAGTATTTT
TRBV20-1	NA	TRBJ2-7	NA	10	CSVTPGEQYF	TGCAGTGTCACACCGGGTGAGCAGTACTTC
TRBV27	NA	TRBJ2-3	TRBD1	15	CASSLRDRGADTQYF	TGTGCCAGCAGTCTCCGGGACAGGGGCGCAGATACGCAGTATTTT
TRBV9	NA	TRBJ1-4	NA	16	CASSRDRPATNEKLFF	TGTGCCAGCAGCAGAGACAGGCCAGCAACTAATGAAAAACTGTTTTTT
TRBV4-1	few	TRBJ2-7	TRBD1	14	CASSPGQGVYEQYF	TGCGCCAGCAGCCCCGGACAGGGGGTCTACGAGCAGTACTTC
TRBV5-1	many	TRBJ1-1	NA	13	CASLEEGFSEAFF	TGCGCCAGCTTGGAGGAGGGATTCTCTGAAGCTTTCTTT